The next 13 T cell receptor beta chains were all read from a single sample in a study of blood T cell repertoires in COVID-19. Clones were read by immunoSEQ multiplex PCR, and TCRdb kept only the in-frame ones, dropping some. The repertoire has under 150,000 clones, over 80% of them found once; the top ten carry 2% to 2.5%. The sequenced sample consisted of peripheral blood. These receptors were collected from a man between 25 and 39 years old with acute or convalescent COVID-19.

The sample holds one count of this clone. A much larger clone lies a single base off, so this may be a read error. The sample carries other DNA sequences with the same CDR3. The chain is built from TRBV11-2 and TRBJ1-2; D unresolved. The V gene's germline CDR1 is SGHAT and CDR2 FQNNGV. The CDR3 runs to 13 residues. Trimming stripped 1 base from V and 3 bases from J, with 6 bases between. This CDR3 is CASSLGQYYGYTF. In DNA, the CDR3 is TGTGCCAGCAGCTTAGGGCAGTACTATGGCTACACCTTC.

This clone appeared a few times. The chain employs TRBV5-5 and TRBJ1-4; possible D gene TRBD1, 6 bases. Trimming took off 5 bases at V and 4 bases at J, with 18 bases between the two ends. The CDR3 loop spans 16 amino acids. Germline assignment: CDR1 SGHKS and CDR2 YYEKEE (reference sequence). CDR3 in amino acids: CASSPQVGGNNEKLFF. The CDR3 nucleotides read TGTGCCAGCAGTCCCCAAGTAGGGGGAAATAATGAAAAACTGTTTTTT. Based on the CDR3 plus reference TRBV5-5 and TRBJ1-4, the full variable domain is DAGVTQSPTHLIKTRGQQVTLRCSPISGHKSVSWYQQVLGQGPQFIFQYYEKEERGRGNFPDRFSARQFPNYSSELNVNALLLGDSALYLCASSPQVGGNNEKLFFGSGTQLSVL.

The chain has TRBV6-2 or TRBV6-3 and TRBJ1-5; 7 positions match TRBD1. Germline V gives CDR1 MNHEY, CDR2 SVGEGT. Trimming removed 5 bases from V and 2 bases from J; junction bases left unmatched: 12. This CDR3 has 17 residues. The CDR3 nucleotides are TGTGCCAGCAGTAAACTTTACCCGGGACAGCGCAATCAGCCCCAGCATTTT. This gives the protein CASSKLYPGQRNQPQHF.

J is TRBJ1-1 and V is TRBV12-3 or TRBV12-4; TRBD1 agrees at 8 bases. Trimming removed 3 bases from V and 3 bases from J; junction bases left unmatched: 0. CDR3 length: 13 amino acids. The CDR3 DNA sequence: TGTGCCAGCAGTTTGACAGGGGACACTGAAGCTTTCTTT. Protein sequence: CASSLTGDTEAFF.

The CDR3 nucleotides are TGCAGCGTTGAAAGCGGCACAGATACGCAGTATTTT. It is translated as CSVESGTDTQYF. The J gene is TRBJ2-3, the V gene TRBV29-1; D is uncertain. CDR3 size: 12 residues. V was pared by 2 bases and J by 1 base, with 4 bases between. Germline V gives CDR1 SQVTM, CDR2 ANQGSEA.

This chain uses TRBV6-2 or TRBV6-3 with TRBJ2-7; D perhaps matches TRBD2 (6 bases). This CDR3 contains 17 residues. CDR1 is MNHEY, CDR2 SVGEGT, per germline. V was clipped by 0 bases and J by 4 bases, with 19 bases between them. CDR3 in DNA: TGTGCCAGCAGTTACTCCCTCACCGGGACTGGTAAATACGAGCAGTACTTC. Protein product: CASSYSLTGTGKYEQYF.

The chain is built from TRBV30 and TRBJ2-7, with TRBD1 matching 9 bases. Germline V lookup: CDR1 GTSNPN, CDR2 SVGIG (reference sequence). This CDR3 is built from 13 residues. Unmatched junction bases numbered 7, after V lost 4 bases and J lost 6 bases. The CDR3 bases are TGTGCCTGGAATGGACAGGGGACCAGCGAGCAGTACTTC. It translates to CAWNGQGTSEQYF. The full variable domain, rest sourced from reference TRBV30 and TRBJ2-7, is SQTIHQWPATLVQPVGSPLSLECTVEGTSNPNLYWYRQAAGRGLQLLFYSVGIGQISSEVPQNLSASRPQDRQFILSSKKLLLSDSGFYLCAWNGQGTSEQYFGPGTRLTVT.

With respect to this clone: The junction and the germline gene differ at one end; a read error may be behind it. This sequence joins TRBV3-1 (or the pseudogene TRBV3-2) and TRBJ2-1; D is unclear. Germline V gives CDR1 LGHDT, CDR2 YNNKEL (reference sequence). The CDR3 is made up of 15 amino acids. The CDR3 spells CASSQDAVSHNEQFF. The CDR3 nucleotides read TGTGCCAGCAGCCAAGACGCGGTCTCCCACAATGAGCAGTTCTTC.

This chain connects TRBV27 to TRBJ2-3, with 16 bases aligning to TRBD2. Germline V gene sequence: CDR1 MNHEY, CDR2 SMNVEV (reference sequence). The CDR3 has 17 residues. With 4 bases clipped from V and 6 bases from J, the junction kept 7 bases outside the gene matches. The CDR3 reads CASSWGTSGRARDTQYF. In nucleotides, the CDR3 is TGTGCCAGCAGTTGGGGGACTAGCGGGAGGGCTAGGGATACGCAGTATTTT.

This clone was detected once. In DNA, the CDR3 is TGCGCCAGCAGACTAGCGGGGGGGAAAGGGCTAGGCTACGAGCAGTACTTC. This sequence encodes CASRLAGGKGLGYEQYF. The J gene is TRBJ2-7, the V gene TRBV5-1; 13 nucleotides agree with TRBD2. This CDR3 is built from 17 residues. Germline trimming cut 5 bases from V and 3 bases from J; bases unmatched to any gene: 11. In germline, CDR1 is SGHRS, CDR2 YFSETQ.

The table lists this clone with a few counts. The rearrangement uses TRBV6-5 and TRBJ1-2; no clear D gene. In germline, CDR1 is MNHEY, CDR2 SVGAGI. With 8 bases removed from V and 8 bases from J, the gap between germline ends came to 9 bases. The length of the CDR3 is 10 residues. The CDR3 bases are TGTGCCAGCGGCAGTTACGGCTACACCTTC. The encoded protein is CASGSYGYTF.

This chain uses TRBV19 with TRBJ2-1, with 10 bases aligning to TRBD2. Germline V gene sequence: CDR1 LNHDA, CDR2 SQIVND (reference sequence). CDR3 length equals 14 residues. The ends lost 5 bases at V and 7 bases at J; junction bases unmatched: 5. CDR3 residues: CASSQVAGGNEQFF. As DNA, the CDR3 is TGTGCCAGTAGTCAGGTAGCGGGAGGAAATGAGCAGTTCTTC.

This chain uses TRBV5-1 with TRBJ2-7; a possible D gene is TRBD1 (6 bases). Germline values: CDR1 SGHRS, CDR2 YFSETQ. The CDR3 runs 14 residues. Trimming left V 3 bases short and J 3 bases short, with 13 bases between. The CDR3 coding sequence is TGCGCCAGCAGCTCCGACAGGAGCATCTACGAGCAGTACTTC. It yields the protein CASSSDRSIYEQYF.